The clone carrying this T cell receptor (beta chain) was found a few times. The antigen remains unidentified. The same CDR3 also results from other DNA sequences found in this sample. This specimen belongs to a study of shared clonotypes between healthy human individuals. Whole-study results and caveats: What rarefaction showed was incomplete sorted-subset sequencing despite large depth.

The repertoire was sequenced with immunoSEQ multiplex PCR; TCRdb's copy has only in-frame clones and lacks some. The sample records about 2.1 million clones, about 93% being singletons. Naive CD8 cells lacked CD45RO and underwent positive selection for CCR7, leaving out terminally differentiated effector memory CD45RA+ cells. Trimming shortened V by 1 base and J by 7 bases, and 8 bases separated the two germline ends. The CDR3 spans 13 residues. Per the germline V gene, CDR1 is SEHNR and CDR2 is FQNEAQ (reference sequence). V is TRBV7-9 and J is TRBJ2-1; D remains unclear. Source material: naive CD8+ T cells from PBMCs. The TCR comes from a young man in good health. Some clones in this sample may be carry-over from other donors' samples. The CDR3 loop is CASSLGLRNEQFF. Written as DNA, the CDR3 is TGTGCCAGCAGCTTAGGTCTCCGGAATGAGCAGTTCTTC.